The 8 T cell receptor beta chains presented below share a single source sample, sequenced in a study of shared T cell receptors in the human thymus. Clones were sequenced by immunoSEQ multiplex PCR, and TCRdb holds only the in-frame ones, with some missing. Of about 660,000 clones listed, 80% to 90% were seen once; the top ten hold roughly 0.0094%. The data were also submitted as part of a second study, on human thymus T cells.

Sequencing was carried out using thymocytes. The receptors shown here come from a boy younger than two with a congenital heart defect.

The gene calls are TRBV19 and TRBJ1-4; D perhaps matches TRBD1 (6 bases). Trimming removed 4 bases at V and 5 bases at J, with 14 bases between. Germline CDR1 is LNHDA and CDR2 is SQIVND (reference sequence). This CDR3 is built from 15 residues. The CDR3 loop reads CASSTRQAQNEKLFF. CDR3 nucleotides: TGTGCCAGTAGTACGCGACAGGCCCAAAATGAAAAACTGTTTTTT.

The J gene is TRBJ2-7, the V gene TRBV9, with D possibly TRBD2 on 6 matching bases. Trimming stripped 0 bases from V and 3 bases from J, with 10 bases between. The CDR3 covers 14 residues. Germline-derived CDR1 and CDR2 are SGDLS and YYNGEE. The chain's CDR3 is CASSVGGDDYEQYF. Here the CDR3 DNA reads TGTGCCAGCAGCGTAGGCGGGGACGACTACGAGCAGTACTTC.

The CDR3 DNA follows: TGTGCCTGGTCCCGGGTTCCTTTTAACTATGGCTACACCTTC. Translating gives CAWSRVPFNYGYTF. The chain combines TRBV30 with TRBJ1-2; no clear D. Germline V lookup: CDR1 GTSNPN, CDR2 SVGIG (reference sequence). V gave up 5 bases and J gave up 1 base, with 14 bases separating them. This CDR3 region has 14 residues.

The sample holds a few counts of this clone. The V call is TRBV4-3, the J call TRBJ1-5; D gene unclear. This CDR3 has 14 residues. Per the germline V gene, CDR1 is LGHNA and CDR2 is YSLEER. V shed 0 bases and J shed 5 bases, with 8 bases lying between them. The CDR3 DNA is TGCGCCAGCAGCCAAGAGCGGTGGGATCAGCCCCAGCATTTT. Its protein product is CASSQERWDQPQHF.

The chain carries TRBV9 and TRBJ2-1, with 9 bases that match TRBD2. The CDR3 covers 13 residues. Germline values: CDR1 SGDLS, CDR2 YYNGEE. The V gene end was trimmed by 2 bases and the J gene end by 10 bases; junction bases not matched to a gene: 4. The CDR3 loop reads CASSVGTSREQFF. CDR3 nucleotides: TGTGCCAGCAGCGTGGGGACTAGCCGGGAGCAGTTCTTC. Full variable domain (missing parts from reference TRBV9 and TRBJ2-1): DSGVTQTPKHLITATGQRVTLRCSPRSGDLSVYWYQQSLDQGLQFLIQYYNGEERAKGNILERFSAQQFPDLHSELNLSSLELGDSALYFCASSVGTSREQFFGPGTRLTVL.

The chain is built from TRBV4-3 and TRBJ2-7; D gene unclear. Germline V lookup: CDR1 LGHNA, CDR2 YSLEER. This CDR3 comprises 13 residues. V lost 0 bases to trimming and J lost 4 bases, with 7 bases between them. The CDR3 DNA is TGCGCCAGCAGCCAAGATGTCCAGTACGAGCAGTACTTC. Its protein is CASSQDVQYEQYF.

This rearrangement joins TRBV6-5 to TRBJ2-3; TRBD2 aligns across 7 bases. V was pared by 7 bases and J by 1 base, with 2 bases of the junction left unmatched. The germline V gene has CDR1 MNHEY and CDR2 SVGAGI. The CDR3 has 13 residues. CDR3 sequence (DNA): TGTGCCAGCACGAGCGGGGGCACAGATACGCAGTATTTT. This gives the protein CASTSGGTDTQYF.

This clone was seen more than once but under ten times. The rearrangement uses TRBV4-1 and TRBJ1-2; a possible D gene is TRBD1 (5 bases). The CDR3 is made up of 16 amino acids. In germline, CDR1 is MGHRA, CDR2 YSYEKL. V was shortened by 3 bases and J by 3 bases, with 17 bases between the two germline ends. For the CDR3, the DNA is TGCGCCAGCAGCCATACCCCCCGGACATCCGACTATGGCTACACCTTC. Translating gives CASSHTPRTSDYGYTF.